The next 15 T cell receptor beta chains were all read from a single sample in a study of T-cell memory formation after mild COVID-19. Using its own MiXCR run on the 5' RACE reads, TCRdb lists one record per CDR3 protein. The sample has about 90,000 distinct CDR3 sequences, about 15% seen once. Sequenced input: PBMCs or a T cell subset sorted from them (not recorded which). The source of these receptors is a man aged 18-30 years who had mild COVID-19 (a few samples of this study predate the infection). Cell type and time point are not known.

The rearrangement joins TRBV7-9 to TRBJ2-3; weak D call: TRBD1 (8 bases). The CDR3 extends over 17 amino acids. Germline V gene sequence: CDR1 SEHNR, CDR2 FQNEAQ (reference sequence). V shed 4 bases and J shed 0 bases, with 17 bases lying between them. The CDR3 DNA is TGTGCCAGCAGCTCCTACAGGGGGGGAGGAAGCACAGATACGCAGTATTTT. It yields the protein CASSSYRGGGSTDTQYF.

The table lists this clonotype with a few counts. The chain links TRBV20-1 to TRBJ2-5, with TRBD2 matching over 16 bases. Per the germline V gene, CDR1 is DFQATT and CDR2 is SNEGSKA (reference sequence). Trimming removed 3 bases from V and 5 bases from J; junction bases left unmatched: 6. This CDR3 spans 16 amino acids. The CDR3: CSARGLAGGPKETQYF. The CDR3 region has the DNA TGCAGTGCTAGGGGACTAGCGGGGGGGCCGAAGGAGACCCAGTACTTC.

As for this clonotype: A read error may explain this, as a much larger clone is one base away. The chain carries TRBV5-8 and TRBJ1-1; 9 bases agree with TRBD1. From germline, CDR1 is SGHTS and CDR2 YDEGEE. CDR3 length: 12 residues. This chain's CDR3 is CASNTGGTEGFF. CDR3 nucleotide sequence: TGTGCCAGCAACACAGGGGGCACTGAAGGTTTCTTT.

The chain combines TRBV20-1 with TRBJ2-7; 9 bases align to TRBD1. V dropped 0 bases and J dropped 4; count of bases not matched to a gene: 4. The CDR3 contains 14 residues. The germline CDR1 and CDR2 sequences are DFQATT and SNEGSKA (reference sequence). CDR3 loop: CSARDGTGRYEQYF. CDR3 in DNA: TGCAGTGCTAGAGACGGGACAGGGCGTTACGAGCAGTACTTC.

The CDR3 DNA reads TGCGCCAGCAGCCACCTGGGGGGAGGAGGCTACACCTTC. Translated: CASSHLGGGGYTF. The chain recombines TRBV4-3 with TRBJ1-2; TRBD1 might be the D (5 bases). The CDR3 runs 13 residues. Germline V gene sequence: CDR1 LGHNA, CDR2 YSLEER. V was shortened by 3 bases and J by 8 bases, with 13 bases between the two germline ends.

The chain couples TRBV6-4 to TRBJ2-7; D might be TRBD2 (5 bases). V lost 0 bases and J lost 4, with 13 bases in between. From germline, CDR1 is MRHNA and CDR2 SNTAGT. This CDR3 is built from 15 residues. DNA of the CDR3: TGTGCCAGCAGTGACTCCGGGAATCAAGAGTACGAGCAGTACGTC. Translating gives CASSDSGNQEYEQYV.

This chain uses TRBV5-1 with TRBJ2-7; the match to TRBD1 covers 9 bases. Unmatched junction bases numbered 1, after V lost 7 bases and J lost 5 bases. Germline CDR1 reads SGHRS; CDR2 reads YFSETQ. The CDR3 totals 11 residues. CDR3 residues: CASGDRDEQYF. DNA of the CDR3: TGCGCCAGCGGGGACAGGGACGAGCAGTACTTC.

This chain connects TRBV20-1 to TRBJ2-1; no definite D call. This CDR3 has 15 amino acids. Germline CDR1 reads DFQATT; CDR2 reads SNEGSKA (reference sequence). V lost 2 bases to trimming and J lost 2 bases, with 13 bases between them. CDR3 protein: CSARSTASPYNEQFF. Written as DNA, the CDR3 is TGCAGTGCTAGAAGTACAGCGTCCCCCTACAATGAGCAGTTCTTC.

The gene calls are TRBV7-9 and TRBJ1-1; 7 bases align to TRBD1. J gave up 6 bases and V 6 bases, and 7 bases lay outside the gene matches. This CDR3 comprises 13 residues. Germline-derived CDR1 and CDR2 are SEHNR and FQNEAQ (reference sequence). CDR3 loop: CASRGQAGPEAFF. The CDR3 DNA follows: TGTGCCAGCAGAGGACAGGCTGGCCCTGAAGCTTTCTTT.

This clonotype was observed a few times. The V gene is TRBV12-3 or TRBV12-4, the J gene TRBJ2-2, with 10 nucleotides matching TRBD2. The CDR3 length is 16 residues. Trimming took 2 bases from V and 4 from J; bases not matched to a gene: 4. The CDR3 DNA is TGTGCCAGCAGTTTATTATCTAGCGGGGGCACCGGGGAGCTGTTTTTT. It specifies CASSLLSSGGTGELFF.

This sequence joins TRBV5-5 and TRBJ2-7, with TRBD2 as a possible D gene (7 bases). This CDR3 is 17 amino acids long. The V and J ends lost 3 bases and 7 bases respectively, with 26 bases between them. Germline V gene data show CDR1 as SGHKS and CDR2 as YYEKEE (reference sequence). This CDR3 is CASSSRVAGAAGVEQYV. The CDR3 DNA reads as TGTGCCAGCAGCTCGAGGGTTGCGGGGGCTGCCGGTGTGGAGCAGTACGTC.

This rearrangement joins TRBV7-9 to TRBJ1-2; D is unresolved. Germline CDR1 is SEHNR and CDR2 is FQNEAQ (reference sequence). Trimming took off 1 base at V and 1 base at J, with 10 bases between the two ends. This CDR3 is built from 15 residues. The CDR3: CASSLEEKINYGYTF. The CDR3 DNA reads TGTGCCAGCAGCTTAGAGGAGAAAATTAACTATGGCTACACCTTC.

The J gene is TRBJ1-1, the V gene TRBV7-2, with a tentative D call TRBD1 (5 bases). Germline values: CDR1 SGHTA, CDR2 FQGNSA. Trimming removed 2 bases from V and 2 bases from J, with 9 bases in between. This CDR3 has 14 amino acids. CDR3 nucleotide sequence: TGTGCCAGCAGCTTATGGGGCCCAAACACTGAAGCTTTCTTT. Residues: CASSLWGPNTEAFF.

This clonotype has a handful of counts. The chain employs TRBV10-3 and TRBJ2-1; 7 bases fit TRBD2. This CDR3 has 17 residues. CDR1 and CDR2 (germline): ENHRY, SYGVKD. Trimming removed 6 bases from V and 4 bases from J; junction bases left unmatched: 15. The CDR3 reads CAISGDWQGGSYNEQFF. CDR3 nucleotides: TGTGCCATCAGCGGCGATTGGCAGGGAGGGAGTTACAATGAGCAGTTCTTC.

This clonotype has a count of ten or more. V usage is TRBV27 and J usage is TRBJ2-7; 10 bases map to TRBD1. Germline values: CDR1 MNHEY, CDR2 SMNVEV (reference sequence). V was pared by 3 bases and J by 3 bases, with 5 bases of the junction left unmatched. The CDR3 spans 15 residues. CDR3 in amino acids: CASSLGQGPYYEQYF. CDR3 DNA: TGTGCCAGCAGTTTGGGACAGGGGCCCTACTACGAGCAGTACTTC.